Each of the 27 T cell receptor beta chains below was sequenced from the same sample in a study of T cells in localized non-small cell lung cancer. The repertoire was sequenced with immunoSEQ multiplex PCR; TCRdb's copy has only in-frame clones and lacks some. This table holds fewer than 25,000 clones, about 90% found once. The sequences come from peripheral blood, collected before any cancer treatment. The receptors here all came from a male donor older than 55 with stage I squamous cell lung carcinoma.

This clone was recorded only once. The chain has TRBV2 and TRBJ2-2; 14 nucleotides match TRBD2. The CDR3 is 17 amino acids. The germline CDR1 and CDR2 sequences are SNHLY and FYNNEI. Trimming cost V 5 bases and J 4 bases; bases outside gene matches: 6. The CDR3 coding sequence is TGTGCCAGCAGTAGTTCGGGACTAGCGGGGGTCACCGGGGAGCTGTTTTTT. It specifies CASSSSGLAGVTGELFF.

In its sample, this clone was seen once. V is TRBV18 and J is TRBJ2-5; 9 positions agree with TRBD2. CDR1 is KGHSH and CDR2 is LQKENI in the germline V gene. Trimming at V came to 3 bases and at J to 1 base, leaving 9 bases not matched to a gene. The CDR3 has 17 amino acids. The CDR3 protein is CASSPGGLAFLQETQYF. DNA of the CDR3: TGTGCCAGCTCACCGGGAGGACTAGCGTTTCTCCAAGAGACCCAGTACTTC.

This sequence joins TRBV30 and TRBJ2-7; 7 bases are a match to TRBD2. V gave up 0 bases and J gave up 6 bases; unmatched junction bases: 5. CDR3 length: 13 amino acids. Germline loops: CDR1 GTSNPN, CDR2 SVGIG (reference sequence). The CDR3 DNA sequence: TGTGCCTGGAGTGTCTGGCGGGAGACCGAGCAGTACTTC. The encoded protein is CAWSVWRETEQYF. The full variable domain, its missing parts supplied by reference TRBV30 and TRBJ2-7, is SQTIHQWPATLVQPVGSPLSLECTVEGTSNPNLYWYRQAAGRGLQLLFYSVGIGQISSEVPQNLSASRPQDRQFILSSKKLLLSDSGFYLCAWSVWRETEQYFGPGTRLTVT.

The chain couples TRBV28 to TRBJ2-7, with 8 positions matching TRBD1. The V gene end was trimmed by 5 bases and the J gene end by 6 bases; junction bases not matched to a gene: 12. CDR1 is MDHEN and CDR2 is SYDVKM in the germline V gene. This CDR3 spans 15 amino acids. As DNA, the CDR3 is TGTGCCAGCAGTCTCCCAGGGGGCGGTTGGGCCGAGCAGTACTTC. Translation: CASSLPGGGWAEQYF.

The chain couples TRBV29-1 to TRBJ2-7; 8 bases line up with TRBD1. CDR3 length: 14 residues. The germline CDR1 and CDR2 sequences are SQVTM and ANQGSEA. V lost 2 bases, J lost 5 bases, and 8 bases stayed unmatched. The CDR3 is CSVELRTGSHEQYF. The DNA for the CDR3 is TGCAGCGTTGAACTCAGGACAGGGTCCCACGAGCAGTACTTC.

The V call is TRBV28, the J call TRBJ2-7; 7 bases fit TRBD1. CDR3 size: 15 residues. CDR1 is MDHEN and CDR2 is SYDVKM in the germline V gene. V lost 5 bases to trimming and J lost 7 bases; unmatched junction nucleotides: 14. CDR3 sequence (DNA): TGTGCCAGCAGTCGGACAGGACCTCCCCCCTGGGAGCAGTACTTC. This encodes CASSRTGPPPWEQYF.

The J gene is TRBJ2-1, the V gene TRBV7-7, with 7 bases identical to TRBD2. The CDR3 contains 16 residues. With V trimmed by 5 bases and J by 6 bases, 13 bases remained unmatched. Germline assignment: CDR1 SSHAT and CDR2 FNYEAQ (reference sequence). The CDR3 nucleotides are TGTGCCAGCAGCCCCTTTTCCGCGGGAGTTGGCAATGAGCAGTTCTTC. This gives the protein CASSPFSAGVGNEQFF. The variable domain in full, with the rest retrieved from reference TRBV7-7 and TRBJ2-1, is GAGVSQSPRYKVTKRGQDVTLRCDPISSHATLYWYQQALGQGPEFLTYFNYEAQPDKSGLPSDRFSAERPEGSISTLTIQRTEQRDSAMYRCASSPFSAGVGNEQFFGPGTRLTVL.

The chain combines TRBV2 with TRBJ2-4; TRBD2 might be the D (6 bases). CDR1 is SNHLY, CDR2 FYNNEI, per germline. Trimming removed 6 bases from V and 16 bases from J, with 19 bases in between. The CDR3 spans 12 residues. The CDR3 here is CASSASGLEEYF. The CDR3 DNA reads as TGTGCCAGCAGCGCTTCGGGACTTGAAGAATACTTC.

The genes are TRBV5-1 and TRBJ1-4; D is undetermined. V lost 5 bases and J lost 4, with 9 bases in between. The CDR3 totals 13 residues. Germline CDR1 reads SGHRS; CDR2 reads YFSETQ. The DNA for the CDR3 is TGCGCCAGCAGGGATGGGGTTAATGAAAAACTGTTTTTT. Protein product: CASRDGVNEKLFF. The full variable domain, its missing parts supplied by reference TRBV5-1 and TRBJ1-4, is KAGVTQTPRYLIKTRGQQVTLSCSPISGHRSVSWYQQTPGQGLQFLFEYFSETQRNKGNFPGRFSGRQFSNSRSEMNVSTLELGDSALYLCASRDGVNEKLFFGSGTQLSVL.

The genes are TRBV27 and TRBJ2-1, with D possibly TRBD2 on 5 matching bases. Germline assignment: CDR1 MNHEY and CDR2 SMNVEV (reference sequence). V lost 6 bases, J lost 1 base, and 22 bases lay in between. The CDR3 contains 18 residues. CDR3 amino acids: CASSHGPAGPGSYNEQFF. CDR3 coding DNA: TGTGCCAGCAGCCACGGACCTGCCGGTCCGGGATCCTACAATGAGCAGTTCTTC.

This chain joins TRBV27 and TRBJ1-2; D possibly corresponds to TRBD1 (5 bases). This CDR3 comprises 14 residues. The V gene's germline CDR1 is MNHEY and CDR2 SMNVEV (reference sequence). V was shortened by 5 bases and J by 7 bases, with 17 bases between the two germline ends. The CDR3 reads CASSPRQGLSGYTF. DNA for the CDR3: TGTGCCAGCAGTCCCAGGCAGGGTTTGAGTGGCTACACCTTC.

The rearrangement uses TRBV6-5 and TRBJ2-7; D ambiguous. The CDR3 extends over 13 amino acids. Germline V gene data show CDR1 as MNHEY and CDR2 as SVGAGI. The V end lost 6 bases, the J end lost 3 bases, and 12 bases lay between the germline ends. The DNA for the CDR3 is TGTGCCAGCAGGAACGGGTTTAACTACGAGCAGTACTTC. Translating gives CASRNGFNYEQYF.

This clone has only a few counts. The rearrangement joins TRBV28 to TRBJ2-2, with 7 bases identical to TRBD2. Germline V gene data show CDR1 as MDHEN and CDR2 as SYDVKM. The CDR3 loop spans 15 amino acids. V shed 7 bases, J shed 3 bases, and the junction held 8 bases outside the gene matches. This chain's CDR3 is CASTSTAGDTGELFF. The DNA for the CDR3 is TGTGCCAGCACCTCGACCGCGGGGGACACCGGGGAGCTGTTTTTT.

The sample holds a few counts of this clone. The J gene is TRBJ1-1, the V gene TRBV5-5; D uncertain. From germline, CDR1 is SGHKS and CDR2 YYEKEE (reference sequence). The CDR3 runs to 13 residues. V lost 0 bases and J 0 bases, leaving 3 bases between the germline ends. CDR3 nucleotide sequence: TGTGCCAGCAGCTTGGCACTGAACACTGAAGCTTTCTTT. Encoded protein: CASSLALNTEAFF.

The rearrangement links TRBV19 to TRBJ1-2; D is unresolved. Germline CDR1 is LNHDA and CDR2 is SQIVND (reference sequence). Trimming shortened V by 3 bases and J by 8 bases, and 16 bases separated the two germline ends. The CDR3 has 14 amino acids. CDR3 bases: TGTGCCAGTAGTATCAACTGGTCCGGGAACGGCTACACCTTC. Amino acid sequence: CASSINWSGNGYTF. Full variable domain (rest looked up from reference TRBV19 and TRBJ1-2): DGGITQSPKYLFRKEGQNVTLSCEQNLNHDAMYWYRQDPGQGLRLIYYSQIVNDFQKGDIAEGYSVSREKKESFPLTVTSAQKNPTAFYLCASSINWSGNGYTFGSGTRLTVV.

V and J are TRBV1 and TRBJ2-6. TRBV1 has pseudogene status. The CDR3 runs to 12 residues. The CDR3 loop is CTSRIRANVLTF. The CDR3 bases are TGCACCAGCAGGATTCGGGCCAACGTCCTGACTTTC.

The chain joins TRBV2 to TRBJ2-7; 7 bases are shared with TRBD2. The CDR3 has 12 amino acids. V lost 5 bases, J lost 9 bases, and 7 bases stayed unmatched. Per germline, CDR1 SNHLY and CDR2 FYNNEI. The CDR3 nucleotides read TGTGCCAGCAGTCCGACGGGACTACCGCAGTACTTC. This gives the protein CASSPTGLPQYF.

The genes are TRBV28 and TRBJ1-2; the D is unclear. V was clipped by 1 base and J by 0 bases, with 12 bases between them. Germline values: CDR1 MDHEN, CDR2 SYDVKM. The CDR3 contains 16 residues. Here the CDR3 reads CASSLYRGDANYGYTF. Written as DNA, the CDR3 is TGTGCCAGCAGTTTATACCGGGGTGACGCTAACTATGGCTACACCTTC.

In its sample, this clone was seen once. The chain carries TRBV19 and TRBJ1-6; TRBD1 might be the D (5 bases). The CDR3 sequence is 13 residues long. V gave up 5 bases and J gave up 11 bases, with 13 bases separating them. CDR1 and CDR2 from the germline V gene are LNHDA and SQIVND (reference sequence). CDR3 residues: CASSFGAVAPLHF. The CDR3 bases are TGTGCCAGTAGTTTCGGGGCTGTGGCACCCCTCCACTTT.

The V gene is TRBV9, the J gene TRBJ1-4; 8 bases are a match to TRBD1. The CDR3 has 15 amino acids. Germline V gene data show CDR1 as SGDLS and CDR2 as YYNGEE. The V and J ends lost 3 bases and 5 bases, in that order; junction bases with no gene match: 6. The CDR3, as DNA: TGTGCCAGCAGCGCCCTGACAGGGGAAAATGAAAAACTGTTTTTT. Translated: CASSALTGENEKLFF.

V is TRBV7-2 and J is TRBJ2-3; TRBD2 aligns across 8 bases. The CDR3 has 14 amino acids. J lost 2 bases, V lost 4 bases, and 2 bases had no gene match. Per the germline V gene, CDR1 is SGHTA and CDR2 is FQGNSA. CDR3 in DNA: TGTGCCAGCAGCTCCGGACTAGCCACAGATACGCAGTATTTT. This encodes CASSSGLATDTQYF. Full variable domain (remainder filled in from reference TRBV7-2 and TRBJ2-3): GAGVSQSPSNKVTEKGKDVELRCDPISGHTALYWYRQSLGQGLEFLIYFQGNSAPDKSGLPSDRFSAERTGGSVSTLTIQRTQQEDSAVYLCASSSGLATDTQYFGPGTRLTVL.

This clone is a singleton in its sample. CDR3 protein: CASSLVGGTVNTGELFF. The DNA of the CDR3 is TGTGCCAGCAGCTTAGTGGGGGGGACAGTCAACACCGGGGAGCTGTTTTTT. The rearrangement uses TRBV7-6 and TRBJ2-2; the D call may be TRBD1 or TRBD2 (7 bases each). Trimming took 1 base from V and 2 from J, leaving 14 bases between them. The CDR3 consists of 17 residues. The germline V gene has CDR1 SGHVS and CDR2 FNYEAQ.

This chain joins TRBV25-1 and TRBJ1-6; D is undetermined. The germline CDR1 and CDR2 sequences are MGHDK and SYGVNS. The CDR3 contains 15 residues. The ends were cut back, 5 bases at V and 10 bases at J, with 18 bases in the middle. CDR3: CASSPLEWGVSPLHF. CDR3 in DNA: TGTGCCAGCAGTCCACTGGAATGGGGTGTCTCACCCCTCCACTTT.

V usage is TRBV19 and J usage is TRBJ1-2, with unresolved D. V lost 1 base to trimming and J lost 6 bases, with 15 bases between them. The CDR3 extends over 15 amino acids. Germline-derived CDR1 and CDR2 are LNHDA and SQIVND (reference sequence). The CDR3 loop is CASSIAVSSLDGYTF. The DNA for the CDR3 is TGTGCCAGTAGTATAGCGGTCTCGTCTTTGGATGGCTACACCTTC.

The chain carries TRBV11-3 and TRBJ2-3; TRBD1 agrees at 7 bases. The germline gives CDR1 SGHNT, CDR2 YENEEA. Unmatched junction bases numbered 6, after V lost 1 base and J lost 2 bases. This CDR3 contains 16 residues. CDR3 protein: CASSLGDSGDTDTQYF. The CDR3 DNA reads as TGTGCCAGCAGCTTAGGGGACAGTGGGGACACAGATACGCAGTATTTT.

V usage is TRBV28 and J usage is TRBJ1-4, with unresolved D. In germline, CDR1 is MDHEN, CDR2 SYDVKM. The germline V and J ends were trimmed by 2 bases and 2 bases, with 12 bases remaining between them. The CDR3 covers 16 residues. The CDR3 DNA sequence: TGTGCCAGCAGTTTACGGCCTGGAAGGACTAATGAAAAACTGTTTTTT. Its translation is CASSLRPGRTNEKLFF.

This chain joins TRBV10-3 and TRBJ2-7; 9 bases fit TRBD1. CDR3 size: 14 residues. The germline gives CDR1 ENHRY, CDR2 SYGVKD. The V segment lost 2 bases and the J segment 5 bases; nucleotides outside the gene matches: 4. This CDR3 reads CAISEGTGTHEQYF. CDR3 DNA sequence: TGTGCCATCAGTGAGGGGACAGGGACCCACGAGCAGTACTTC.